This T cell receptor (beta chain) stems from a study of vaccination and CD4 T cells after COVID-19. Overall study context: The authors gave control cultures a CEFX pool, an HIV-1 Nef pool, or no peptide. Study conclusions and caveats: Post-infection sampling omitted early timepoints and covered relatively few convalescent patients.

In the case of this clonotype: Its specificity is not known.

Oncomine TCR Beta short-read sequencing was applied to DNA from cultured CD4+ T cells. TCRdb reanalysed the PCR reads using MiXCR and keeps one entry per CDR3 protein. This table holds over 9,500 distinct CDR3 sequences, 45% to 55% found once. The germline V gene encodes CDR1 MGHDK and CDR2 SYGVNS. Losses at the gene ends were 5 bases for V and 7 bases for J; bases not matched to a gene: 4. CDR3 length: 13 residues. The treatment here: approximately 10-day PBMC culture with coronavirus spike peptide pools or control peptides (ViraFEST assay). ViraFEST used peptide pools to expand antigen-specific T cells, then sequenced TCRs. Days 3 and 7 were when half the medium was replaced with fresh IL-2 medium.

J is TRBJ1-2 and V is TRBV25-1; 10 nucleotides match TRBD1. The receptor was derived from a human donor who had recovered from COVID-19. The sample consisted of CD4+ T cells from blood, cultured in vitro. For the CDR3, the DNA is TGTGCCAGCAGTCACGACAGGGGGCTTGGCTACACCTTC. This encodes CASSHDRGLGYTF.